The clone carrying this T cell receptor beta chain was observed a single time. What it recognizes is unknown. This sample is part of a study of cytomegalovirus exposure and HLA in healthy donors. CDR1 KGHSH and CDR2 LQKENI come from the germline V gene. CDR3 size: 16 residues. Unmatched junction bases numbered 4, after V lost 3 bases and J lost 5 bases. PCR employed 60 Vbeta and 13 Jbeta primers. Assay used: immunoSEQ multiplex PCR; TCRdb lists only in-frame clones, some missing. The profile shows some 160,000 clones, around 83% of them singletons. Study findings and constraints: About 87% or about 30% of the time was how often most TCR beta V segments were productive, according to an earlier analysis. From TCR beta sequences, most subjects' HLA-A and HLA-B alleles were reportedly predicted accurately.

The receptor was derived from a man younger than 45 in good health and CMV-seropositive. Sequenced material: PBMCs. The V gene is TRBV18, the J gene TRBJ2-1; 13 bases line up with TRBD2. CDR3 residues: CASSPVGLAGNNEQFF. CDR3 nucleotide sequence: TGTGCCAGCTCACCCGTGGGACTAGCGGGAAACAATGAGCAGTTCTTC.